This T cell receptor (beta chain) was found in a study of cytomegalovirus exposure and HLA in healthy donors. Study results and caveats: Being indistinguishable, some V segments were excluded, TRBV6-2 and TRBV6-3 among them. Prior analysis indicated that the majority of TCR beta V segments exhibited productivity approximately 90% or approximately 30% of the time. Later work found most CMV-associated TCR beta chains apparently HLA-restricted.

A word on this clone: The antigen is undetermined.

Both 60 Vbeta primers and 13 Jbeta primers went into the PCR. Repertoires were generated with immunoSEQ multiplex PCR, while TCRdb's copy carries only in-frame clones and drops some. Of about 140,000 clones in the sample, approximately 80% are singletons; the top ten hold less than 3%. With 0 bases removed from V and 3 bases from J, the gap between germline ends came to 12 bases. Germline values: CDR1 SGHNT, CDR2 YYREEE (reference sequence). The length of the CDR3 is 15 residues. The gene calls are TRBV5-4 and TRBJ1-2; tentative D call: TRBD1 (6 bases). The specimen sequenced was PBMCs. The receptor comes from a young woman in good health and CMV-seropositive. The CDR3 region has the DNA TGTGCCAGCAGCTTGGCGGTGGGGGCCCACTATGGCTACACCTTC. Its protein is CASSLAVGAHYGYTF.